The 21 T cell receptor beta chains below all came from one sample that was sequenced in a study of shared clonotypes between healthy human individuals. Libraries were prepared by immunoSEQ multiplex PCR; TCRdb keeps only in-frame clonotypes and omits some of them. The sample has about 2.4 million clones, 80% to 95% seen once. The specimen was naive CD4+ T cells from PBMCs. Subset of the sample: CD45RA+ positively selected. Receptor source: a man younger than 30 in good health. Some clones in this sample may be carry-over from other donors' samples.

The V and J genes are TRBV29-1 and TRBJ2-1; 10 bases map to TRBD2. Germline CDR1 is SQVTM and CDR2 is ANQGSEA. V trimming: 7 bases; J trimming: 1 base; junction bases outside the gene matches: 1. This CDR3 is 13 amino acids long. As DNA, the CDR3 is TGCAGCGATAGCGGGAGGTCCTACAATGAGCAGTTCTTC. It yields the protein CSDSGRSYNEQFF.

The chain employs TRBV7-6 and TRBJ1-4, with 11 bases that match TRBD1. The germline V gene has CDR1 SGHVS and CDR2 FNYEAQ. Trimming removed 6 bases from V and 8 bases from J; junction bases left unmatched: 8. The length of the CDR3 is 15 residues. The CDR3 nucleotides read TGTGCCAGCAGTTTATCCGGGACAGGGGGAGAAAAACTGTTTTTT. This codes for CASSLSGTGGEKLFF.

The chain has TRBV9 and TRBJ2-7; D is perhaps TRBD2 (6 bases). The germline V and J ends were trimmed by 0 bases and 2 bases, with 12 bases remaining between them. The germline gives CDR1 SGDLS, CDR2 YYNGEE. The CDR3 covers 15 residues. CDR3 sequence reads: CASSVGSGDPYEQYF. In DNA, the CDR3 is TGTGCCAGCAGCGTAGGTAGCGGAGACCCCTACGAGCAGTACTTC.

The chain links TRBV6-1 to TRBJ1-4, with D perhaps matching TRBD1 (5 bases). V lost 4 bases to trimming and J lost 0 bases, with 9 bases between them. The length of the CDR3 is 15 residues. Germline V gives CDR1 MNHNS, CDR2 SASEGT. In DNA form, the CDR3 reads TGTGCCAGCAGTGCGTGGACAACAACTAATGAAAAACTGTTTTTT. Its protein is CASSAWTTTNEKLFF.

This chain joins TRBV5-5 and TRBJ2-7; the D gene is possibly TRBD2 (5 bases). CDR3 length: 13 amino acids. V was pared by 4 bases and J by 2 bases, with 10 bases between. The germline gives CDR1 SGHKS, CDR2 YYEKEE (reference sequence). The chain's CDR3 is CASSVTTTYEQYF. The CDR3 DNA is TGTGCCAGCAGCGTGACGACTACCTACGAGCAGTACTTC.

The rearrangement joins TRBV2 to TRBJ1-1, with D possibly TRBD1 on 6 matching bases. Trimming took 8 bases from V and 6 from J, leaving 22 bases between them. The germline CDR1 and CDR2 sequences are SNHLY and FYNNEI. CDR3 size: 15 residues. The CDR3 coding sequence is TGTGCCAGCCTAGGAAGGGTGGCAGGGGTGTCTGAAGCTTTCTTT. Translated, it gives CASLGRVAGVSEAFF.

The rearrangement joins TRBV14 to TRBJ1-4; D is undetermined. V dropped 2 bases and J dropped 4 bases, with 14 bases sitting between them. Germline CDR1 is SGHDN and CDR2 is FVKESK. This CDR3 has 16 residues. The CDR3 DNA sequence: TGTGCCAGCAGCCAATTTACGGGAAGCCTTAATGAAAAACTGTTTTTT. Translation gives CASSQFTGSLNEKLFF.

The gene calls are TRBV18 and TRBJ2-7, with 10 bases identical to TRBD1. The germline gives CDR1 KGHSH, CDR2 LQKENI. The J segment lost 3 bases and the V segment lost 3 bases, leaving 14 bases of the junction unmatched. The CDR3 covers 18 residues. The CDR3 DNA reads as TGTGCCAGCTCACCCGCGACAGGGGGCACGAGGTTGAGCTACGAGCAGTACTTC. Its protein product is CASSPATGGTRLSYEQYF.

This clone appeared a single time. The rearrangement uses TRBV15 and TRBJ2-7; 7 bases agree with TRBD2. V gave up 2 bases and J gave up 0 bases; unmatched junction bases: 4. The CDR3 extends over 15 amino acids. CDR1 and CDR2 from the germline V gene are LNHNV and YYDKDF (reference sequence). The CDR3 DNA is TGTGCCACCAGCAGATTCGGGAGGAGCTCCTACGAGCAGTACTTC. This gives the protein CATSRFGRSSYEQYF.

The J gene is TRBJ2-2, the V gene TRBV18; no definite D call. V dropped 3 bases and J dropped 6 bases, with 8 bases sitting between them. Per germline, CDR1 KGHSH and CDR2 LQKENI. This CDR3 contains 13 residues. CDR3 DNA sequence: TGTGCCAGCTCACCGGGTCAGCCCGGGGAGCTGTTTTTT. This gives the protein CASSPGQPGELFF.

This chain connects TRBV6-4 to TRBJ2-3; D may be TRBD2 (5 bases). The germline gives CDR1 MRHNA, CDR2 SNTAGT. Trimming removed 3 bases at V and 10 bases at J, with 20 bases between. This CDR3 region has 15 residues. This CDR3 reads CASSEVRGGVGAQYF. In DNA, the CDR3 is TGTGCCAGCAGTGAAGTGCGAGGAGGCGTTGGGGCGCAGTATTTT.

The CDR3 loop reads CASSYVDTYGYTF. The CDR3 coding sequence is TGTGCCAGCAGTTACGTCGATACCTATGGCTACACCTTC. The chain couples TRBV6-6 to TRBJ1-2; D not certain. The germline V gene has CDR1 MNHNY and CDR2 SVGAGI (reference sequence). The V and J ends lost 2 bases and 4 bases respectively, with 8 bases between them. This CDR3 comprises 13 residues.

Only a few counts were recorded for this clone. This chain uses TRBV11-2 with TRBJ2-7; D is unresolved. Germline V gene lookup returns CDR1 SGHAT and CDR2 FQNNGV. V was trimmed by 3 bases and J by 3 bases, leaving 6 bases between them. The CDR3 covers 12 residues. Here the CDR3 reads CASSFGRYEQYF. DNA of the CDR3: TGTGCCAGCAGCTTCGGGCGCTACGAGCAGTACTTC.

The chain combines TRBV4-1 with TRBJ1-3; weak D call: TRBD1 (6 bases). Trimming took off 0 bases at V and 0 bases at J, with 18 bases between the two ends. This CDR3 has 19 amino acids. Looked up from germline, CDR1 is MGHRA and CDR2 is YSYEKL. For the CDR3, the DNA is TGCGCCAGCAGCCAAGAAGTATTTGGGGGGGCGAACTCTGGAAACACCATATATTTT. Translated: CASSQEVFGGANSGNTIYF.

To note about this clone: Different DNA sequences within this sample yield the same CDR3. The chain couples TRBV14 to TRBJ2-1; weak D call: TRBD1 (5 bases). Trimming cost V 4 bases and J 2 bases, with 12 bases left between them. The length of the CDR3 is 15 residues. Germline lookup yields CDR1 SGHDN and CDR2 FVKESK. The CDR3 bases are TGTGCCAGCAGCCCCCTTGGGGCTGCCTACAATGAGCAGTTCTTC. Residues: CASSPLGAAYNEQFF.

The chain uses TRBV5-1 and TRBJ1-2, with TRBD1 identical over 10 bases. The junction had 10 bases not matched to a gene; V was cut back by 1 base and J by 7 bases. This CDR3 has 16 residues. Germline V gives CDR1 SGHRS, CDR2 YFSETQ. This chain's CDR3 is CASSLTTGTGAGGYTF. The CDR3 coding sequence is TGCGCCAGCAGCTTGACTACCGGGACAGGGGCGGGTGGCTACACCTTC.

The chain uses TRBV7-9 and TRBJ2-7, with D hard to call. This CDR3 comprises 14 residues. The germline V and J ends were trimmed by 0 bases and 3 bases, with 9 bases remaining between them. Germline CDR1 and CDR2: SEHNR and FQNEAQ (reference sequence). CDR3: CASSLASSVYEQYF. The CDR3 DNA sequence: TGTGCCAGCAGCTTAGCCAGCAGCGTCTACGAGCAGTACTTC.

Notes on this clone: The sample holds other DNA sequences that translate to the same CDR3. This chain uses TRBV19 with TRBJ2-1; 12 bases fit TRBD2. The V segment lost 3 bases and the J segment 1 base; nucleotides outside the gene matches: 1. Germline V gene lookup returns CDR1 LNHDA and CDR2 SQIVND (reference sequence). This CDR3 spans 16 amino acids. CDR3 residues: CASSILAGGSYNEQFF. Written as DNA, the CDR3 is TGTGCCAGTAGTATTCTAGCGGGAGGGTCCTACAATGAGCAGTTCTTC.

The V and J genes are TRBV7-2 and TRBJ1-2; TRBD1 aligns across 7 bases. There are 12 residues in the CDR3. In germline, CDR1 is SGHTA, CDR2 FQGNSA. V was clipped by 5 bases and J by 7 bases; unmatched bases: 4. This CDR3 reads CASSAGTAGYTF. The CDR3 DNA is TGTGCCAGCAGCGCTGGGACAGCTGGCTACACCTTC.

J is TRBJ1-5 and V is TRBV27, with D maybe TRBD1 (6 bases). V lost 6 bases and J lost 2, with 14 bases in between. The CDR3 has 15 residues. Germline V lookup: CDR1 MNHEY, CDR2 SMNVEV (reference sequence). The CDR3 region is CASSPTGRGNQPQHF. The CDR3 DNA reads TGTGCCAGCAGCCCCACAGGGCGGGGCAATCAGCCCCAGCATTTT.

J is TRBJ1-4 and V is TRBV25-1, with TRBD1 as a possible D gene (5 bases). Deletions cut 4 bases from V and 7 bases from J, with 16 bases between. The CDR3 spans 15 residues. CDR1 is MGHDK, CDR2 SYGVNS, per germline. CDR3 nucleotides: TGTGCCAGCAGTGGGGGGACCGTCGTGAGTGAAAAACTGTTTTTT. The encoded protein is CASSGGTVVSEKLFF.